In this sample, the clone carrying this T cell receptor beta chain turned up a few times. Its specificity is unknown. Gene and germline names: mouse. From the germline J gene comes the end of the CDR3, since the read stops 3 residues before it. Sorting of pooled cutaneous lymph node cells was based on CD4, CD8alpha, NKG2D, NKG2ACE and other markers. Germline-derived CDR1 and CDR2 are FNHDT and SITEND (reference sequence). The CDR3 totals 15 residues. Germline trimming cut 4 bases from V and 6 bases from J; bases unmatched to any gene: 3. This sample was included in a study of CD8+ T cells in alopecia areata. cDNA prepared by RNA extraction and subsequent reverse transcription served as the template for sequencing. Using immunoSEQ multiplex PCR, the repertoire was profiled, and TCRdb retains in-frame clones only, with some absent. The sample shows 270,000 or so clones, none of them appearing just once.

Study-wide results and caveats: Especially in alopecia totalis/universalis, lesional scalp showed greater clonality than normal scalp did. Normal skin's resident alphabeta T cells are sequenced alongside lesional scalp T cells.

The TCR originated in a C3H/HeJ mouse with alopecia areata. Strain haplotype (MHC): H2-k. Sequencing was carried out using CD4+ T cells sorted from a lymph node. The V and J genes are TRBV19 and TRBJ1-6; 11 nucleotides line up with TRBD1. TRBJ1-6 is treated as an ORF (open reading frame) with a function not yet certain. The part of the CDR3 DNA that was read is TGTGCCAGCAGTGGGGACAGGGGGAGTAATTCGCCC. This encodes CASSGDRGSNSP. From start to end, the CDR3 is CASSGDRGSNSPLYF.